Presented here are 8 T cell receptor beta chains from one specimen sequenced in a study of blood T cell repertoires in COVID-19. Here immunoSEQ multiplex PCR was the method, and the copy in TCRdb shows in-frame clones only, minus some. The data show under 250,000 clones, 84% seen once. The sample comprised peripheral blood. These receptors were obtained from a man aged 45-60 years with acute or convalescent COVID-19.

V gene TRBV3-1 (or the pseudogene TRBV3-2) combines with J gene TRBJ1-3, with 8 bases fitting TRBD1. V dropped 5 bases and J dropped 2; count of bases not matched to a gene: 2. The CDR3 has 14 amino acids. Germline loops: CDR1 LGHDT, CDR2 YNNKEL (reference sequence). CDR3 loop: CASSFRGPGNTIYF. The CDR3 DNA is TGTGCCAGCAGCTTCAGGGGGCCTGGAAACACCATATATTTT.

There are a few counts of this clone. CDR3 bases: TGTGCCTACCACAGGGGAGGTAGGATCTTCGGGGAGCTGTTTTTT. Translation gives CAYHRGGRIFGELFF. The V gene is TRBV30, the J gene TRBJ2-2, with D possibly matching TRBD1 (7 bases). Germline CDR1 and CDR2: GTSNPN and SVGIG (reference sequence). Trimming left V 7 bases short and J 7 bases short, with 22 bases between. The CDR3 totals 15 residues.

The chain joins TRBV3-1 (or the pseudogene TRBV3-2) to TRBJ2-5; 7 bases align to TRBD2. Germline CDR1 LGHDT, CDR2 YNNKEL (reference sequence). The V gene end was trimmed by 0 bases and the J gene end by 6 bases; junction bases not matched to a gene: 4. The length of the CDR3 is 14 residues. The CDR3 loop reads CASSQDTGGKTQYF. DNA for the CDR3: TGTGCCAGCAGCCAAGATACGGGGGGTAAGACCCAGTACTTC.

In DNA, the CDR3 is TGTGCCAGTAGTTCGCACGGGACAGCTAACACTGAAGCTTTCTTT. This codes for CASSSHGTANTEAFF. This chain links TRBV19 with TRBJ1-1; 7 nucleotides align to TRBD1. With 5 bases clipped from V and 2 bases from J, the junction kept 8 bases outside the gene matches. The length of the CDR3 is 15 residues. CDR1 is LNHDA and CDR2 is SQIVND in the germline V gene (reference sequence).

The chain is built from TRBV6-1 and TRBJ1-6; the match to TRBD1 covers 7 bases. The germline gives CDR1 MNHNS, CDR2 SASEGT. The length of the CDR3 is 17 residues. The V and J ends lost 1 base and 6 bases, in that order; junction bases with no gene match: 9. As DNA, the CDR3 is TGTGCCAGCAGTGAAGGAACAACCGGGACAGTTAATTCACCCCTCCACTTT. Translating it yields CASSEGTTGTVNSPLHF.

The chain couples TRBV3-1 (or the pseudogene TRBV3-2) to TRBJ1-6; 9 bases agree with TRBD1. The ends lost 0 bases at V and 8 bases at J; junction bases unmatched: 8. The germline V gene encodes CDR1 LGHDT and CDR2 YNNKEL (reference sequence). This CDR3 is 17 amino acids long. CDR3 residues: CASSQDLLRQGDSPLHF. In DNA, the CDR3 is TGTGCCAGCAGCCAAGATCTACTCCGACAGGGGGATTCACCCCTCCACTTT.

The genes are TRBV27 and TRBJ1-2, with TRBD1 as a possible D gene (6 bases). Germline CDR1 MNHEY, CDR2 SMNVEV (reference sequence). The CDR3 contains 14 residues. V was pared by 5 bases and J by 4 bases, with 14 bases between. The CDR3 reads CASSPPGDSYGYTF. The CDR3 DNA follows: TGTGCCAGCAGTCCTCCAGGGGATAGCTATGGCTACACCTTC.

V usage is TRBV24-1 and J usage is TRBJ1-2; TRBD1 agrees at 10 bases. Unmatched junction bases numbered 7, after V lost 3 bases and J lost 4 bases. CDR3 length: 16 amino acids. CDR1 and CDR2 (germline): KGHDR, SFDVKD. The chain's CDR3 is CATSDAPGQGTYGYTF. In DNA form, the CDR3 reads TGTGCCACCAGTGATGCGCCGGGACAGGGGACCTATGGCTACACCTTC.